A selection of T cell receptor beta chains follows, all from one sample in a study of early T cells in non-severe SARS-CoV-2 infection. TCRdb called the 5' RACE reads again in MiXCR, with one record for every CDR3 protein. The sample holds tens of thousands of distinct CDR3 sequences, about 10% seen once. The sample consisted of whole blood, taken at baseline. Receptor source: an adult who was a healthcare worker with PCR-confirmed SARS-CoV-2 infection or an uninfected control (not recorded which). The CDR3 runs from the conserved cysteine through the conserved F or W. D genes are given only for firm matches. Clone size is given for some rows only: seen once, a few or many times, or a class if the clone is expanded.

clone_size d_call j_call v_call cdr3_nt cdr3_aa
- TRBD1 TRBJ1-5 TRBV19 TGTGCCAGTAGTATCCGGGACAGGGGGTTTAGCAATCAGCCCCAGCATTTT CASSIRDRGFSNQPQHF
few - TRBJ2-1 TRBV7-6 TGTGCCAGCAGCCCACCGAGTCTGAGCTCCTACAATGAGCAGTTCTTC CASSPPSLSSYNEQFF
- TRBD1 TRBJ2-3 TRBV2 TGTGCCAGCAATGAGGACAGGGGGCCCGATACGCAGTATTTT CASNEDRGPDTQYF
many - TRBJ1-1 TRBV6-2/TRBV6-3 TGTGCCAGCAGTTACTCCCCAGGGGCTGAAGCTTTCTTT CASSYSPGAEAFF
- - TRBJ1-1 TRBV20-1 TGCAGTGCACGGCACCCCGAGATGAACACTGAAGCTTTCTTT CSARHPEMNTEAFF
- TRBD1 TRBJ1-3 TRBV7-2 TGTGCCAGCAGCTTAATTTTTACTAAGACAGGGGTAGGAAACACCATATATTTT CASSLIFTKTGVGNTIYF
- TRBD2 TRBJ2-3 TRBV7-9 TGTGCCAGCAGCTTAGAGCCGGGACTAGCGGGGACCACAGATACGCAGTATTTT CASSLEPGLAGTTDTQYF
- - TRBJ1-3 TRBV7-9 TGTGCCAGCAGTCCATCCGGAAACACCATATATTTT CASSPSGNTIYF
few - TRBJ2-5 TRBV7-2 TGTGCCAGCAGCTCGCCCGGGGGGCTGCGTATTGAGACCCAGTACTTC CASSSPGGLRIETQYF
few - TRBJ1-1 TRBV6-1 TGTGCCAGCCGTTGGGGCGGCACTGAAGCTTTCTTT CASRWGGTEAFF
- - TRBJ2-1 TRBV12-3/TRBV12-4 TGTGCCAGCAGTCCTCGGGGATCAGGGCACAATGAGCAGTTCTTC CASSPRGSGHNEQFF
many - TRBJ1-5 TRBV29-1 TGCAGCCATCCTGGGGAACAGGATAGCAATCAGCCCCAGCATTTT CSHPGEQDSNQPQHF
few TRBD1 TRBJ1-6 TRBV2 TGTGCCAGCAGGGAGACAGGGGGCGGTTCACCCCTCCACTTT CASRETGGGSPLHF
many - TRBJ2-2 TRBV10-3 TGTGCCGCGGGACAGCACACCGGGGAGCTGTTTTTT CAAGQHTGELFF
many - TRBJ2-7 TRBV20-1 TGCAGTGCTAGAGGAAGGGGGGTCGAGCAGTACTTC CSARGRGVEQYF
- - TRBJ2-4 TRBV19 TGTGCCAGTGCCGGGGGCAGCCTAGCCAAAAACATTCAGTACTTC CASAGGSLAKNIQYF
- TRBD1 TRBJ2-7 TRBV20-1 TGCAGTGCTAGCCATCGAGGACAGGGCCCCTACGAGCAGTACTTC CSASHRGQGPYEQYF
- - TRBJ1-1 TRBV4-3 TGCGCCAGCAGCCCGACGGTAGGGGGTATCTGGGTAGGAGCTTTCTTT CASSPTVGGIWVGAFF
few TRBD1 TRBJ1-1 TRBV5-1 TGCGCCAGCAGCTTGGAGGGGGCGAGCACTGAAGCTTTCTTT CASSLEGASTEAFF
many - TRBJ1-5 TRBV12-3/TRBV12-4 TGTGCCAGCAGTCTACAGGGTAGCAATCAGCCCCAGCATTTT CASSLQGSNQPQHF
- - TRBJ1-5 TRBV19 TGTGCCAGTAGTATACGTCAGGGGCTTAGCAATCAGCCCCAGCATTTT CASSIRQGLSNQPQHF
- - TRBJ2-7 TRBV21-1 TGTGCCAGCAGCAAAGTCGCGTGGACAGGCCAAAGGTACGAGCAGTACTTC CASSKVAWTGQRYEQYF
- - TRBJ1-1 TRBV7-6 TGTGCCAGCACACCTTCCCAGGTCGACACTGAAGCTTTCTTT CASTPSQVDTEAFF
few - TRBJ1-3 TRBV4-3 TGCGCCAGCAGCCAAGAGGGAAACACCATATATTTT CASSQEGNTIYF